The 21 T cell receptor beta chains given below trace back to one sample, sequenced in a study of T cell repertoires in cytomegalovirus infection. One entry per CDR3 protein, called by TCRdb with MiXCR from the reads. The data contain about 770,000 distinct CDR3 sequences, 25% to 35% of them seen just once; the ten biggest clones take up 13%. Their recognized antigens are unknown. The sequencing here drew on cultured CD8+ T cells from PBMCs, taken from culture after CMV antigen stimulation. These receptors came from a human donor in good health (CMV status not recorded). Some clones in this sample may be carry-over from other donors' samples.

This clonotype has a handful of counts. The V and J genes are TRBV7-6 and TRBJ2-5, with 11 positions matching TRBD1. The trim removed 5 bases at V and 1 base at J, leaving 6 bases unmatched. The CDR3 has 16 amino acids. CDR1 is SGHVS, CDR2 FNYEAQ, per germline. For the CDR3, the DNA is TGTGCCAGCAGCCTTAGGACAGGGGGCTCCCAAGAGACCCAGTACTTC. Protein product: CASSLRTGGSQETQYF.

This clonotype occurred a few times. The V and J genes are TRBV10-3 and TRBJ2-1; the D is unclear. V was cut by 8 bases and J by 2 bases, with 10 bases left in between. The CDR3 totals 13 residues. Germline loops: CDR1 ENHRY, CDR2 SYGVKD. CDR3 loop: CAIGTDPYNEQFF. DNA for the CDR3: TGTGCCATCGGTACAGACCCCTACAATGAGCAGTTCTTC.

The chain uses TRBV7-9 and TRBJ2-7; D is possibly TRBD2 (5 bases). The CDR3 has 15 residues. V lost 5 bases and J lost 0, with 14 bases in between. Germline loops: CDR1 SEHNR, CDR2 FQNEAQ (reference sequence). The CDR3 loop is CASSLVGGNSYEQYF. In DNA, the CDR3 is TGTGCCAGCAGCCTGGTAGGAGGTAACTCCTACGAGCAGTACTTC.

In this sample, this clonotype turned up many times. The rearrangement joins TRBV7-9 to TRBJ2-5; no clear D gene. V lost 7 bases to trimming and J lost 5 bases, with 20 bases between them. The germline CDR1 and CDR2 sequences are SEHNR and FQNEAQ (reference sequence). This CDR3 contains 15 residues. CDR3 coding DNA: TGTGCCAGCAACCTTCCCTACGGCCCTTTGGAGACCCAGTACTTC. It codes for CASNLPYGPLETQYF.

This clonotype was detected many times. This CDR3 reads CASSSTVEETQYF. Here the CDR3 DNA reads TGTGCCAGCAGCTCGACAGTTGAAGAGACCCAGTACTTC. The chain joins TRBV11-2 to TRBJ2-5, with D maybe TRBD1 (5 bases). The CDR3 is made up of 13 amino acids. V was shortened by 4 bases and J by 3 bases, with 9 bases between the two germline ends. Looked up from germline, CDR1 is SGHAT and CDR2 is FQNNGV.

The CDR3 is CASSLVVAGGADTQYF. In DNA, the CDR3 is TGCGCCAGCAGCTTGGTTGTGGCAGGGGGAGCAGATACGCAGTATTTT. The gene calls are TRBV5-1 and TRBJ2-3; 7 bases are a match to TRBD1. Germline assignment: CDR1 SGHRS and CDR2 YFSETQ. V dropped 0 bases and J dropped 4; count of bases not matched to a gene: 8. The CDR3 totals 16 residues.

This clonotype appeared a few times. The chain links TRBV7-8 to TRBJ2-7; D might be TRBD2 (6 bases). Per the germline V gene, CDR1 is SGHVS and CDR2 is FQNEAQ. Trimming pared 5 bases from V and 2 bases from J, leaving 16 bases between. The CDR3 has 15 residues. DNA for the CDR3: TGTGCCAGCAGCGGTCGGGACTGGCCCACCTACGAGCAGTACGTC. It is translated as CASSGRDWPTYEQYV.

This clonotype was detected only a few times. This rearrangement joins TRBV6-2 or TRBV6-3 to TRBJ2-2; D gene ambiguous. Per germline, CDR1 MNHEY and CDR2 SVGEGT. The CDR3 loop spans 16 amino acids. The V end lost 0 bases, the J end lost 0 bases, and 8 bases lay between the germline ends. The CDR3 DNA reads as TGTGCCAGCAGTTACTCAATACTCTCGAACACCGGGGAGCTGTTTTTT. Residues: CASSYSILSNTGELFF.

The table lists this clonotype with many counts. CDR3 residues: CASSQDLSYGRTDTQYF. DNA of the CDR3: TGCGCCAGCAGCCAAGATTTGAGCTACGGACGCACAGATACGCAGTATTTT. V and J are TRBV4-1 and TRBJ2-3; D gene ambiguous. There are 17 residues in the CDR3. Trimming stripped 0 bases from V and 1 base from J, with 14 bases between. CDR1 MGHRA and CDR2 YSYEKL come from the germline V gene.

The genes are TRBV6-2 or TRBV6-3 and TRBJ1-6; D unclear. The V end was cut by 3 bases, the J end by 3 bases, with 9 bases between. The CDR3 is made up of 15 amino acids. CDR1 is MNHEY, CDR2 SVGEGT, per germline. This CDR3 is CASSYGGSYNSPLHF. CDR3 coding DNA: TGTGCCAGCAGTTATGGTGGCAGCTATAATTCACCCCTCCACTTT.

The CDR3 protein is CASSQVPQGDANEKLFF. The CDR3 DNA reads TGCGCCAGCAGCCAAGTTCCTCAGGGGGATGCTAATGAAAAACTGTTTTTT. The chain is built from TRBV4-1 and TRBJ1-4, with 7 bases matching TRBD1. This CDR3 is built from 17 residues. The junction had 8 bases not matched to a gene; V was cut back by 1 base and J by 3 bases. The germline V gene has CDR1 MGHRA and CDR2 YSYEKL.

The chain has TRBV11-2 and TRBJ2-7; D may be TRBD2 (5 bases). V was pared by 2 bases and J by 7 bases, with 9 bases between. Germline loops: CDR1 SGHAT, CDR2 FQNNGV. This CDR3 has 12 amino acids. The CDR3 nucleotides read TGTGCCAGCAGCTTAAGGCGCGGGGAGCAGTACGTC. Its translation is CASSLRRGEQYV.

This clonotype was seen only a few times. The CDR3 reads CASSQDSPRTGGLENTEAFF. The DNA for the CDR3 is TGTGCCAGCAGCCAAGATTCCCCTCGGACAGGGGGCTTGGAGAACACTGAAGCTTTCTTT. The chain couples TRBV14 to TRBJ1-1; 11 bases are shared with TRBD1. CDR3 length: 20 residues. Trimming cost V 0 bases and J 1 base; bases outside gene matches: 13. Per the germline V gene, CDR1 is SGHDN and CDR2 is FVKESK.

This clonotype was counted at least ten times. The rearrangement uses TRBV12-3 or TRBV12-4 and TRBJ1-5; D not resolved. V was shortened by 2 bases and J by 2 bases, with 13 bases between the two germline ends. The CDR3 extends over 16 amino acids. CDR3 DNA: TGTGCCAGCAGTTTAAAGGGAGTGGGAGGCAATCAGCCCCAGCATTTT. This codes for CASSLKGVGGNQPQHF.

V usage is TRBV7-8 and J usage is TRBJ2-5; maybe TRBD2 (6 bases). V shed 5 bases and J shed 1 base, with 20 bases lying between them. Looked up from germline, CDR1 is SGHVS and CDR2 is FQNEAQ. CDR3 length equals 17 residues. This chain's CDR3 is CASSLGPRGRAQETQYF. The CDR3 nucleotides are TGTGCCAGCAGCCTCGGCCCCCGGGGGAGAGCCCAAGAGACCCAGTACTTC.

The rearrangement uses TRBV4-3 and TRBJ1-1; tentatively, D is TRBD1 (6 bases). The CDR3 totals 15 residues. The V gene lost 0 bases and the J gene lost 6 bases, with 14 bases spanning the gap. Per germline, CDR1 LGHNA and CDR2 YSLEER. The CDR3 nucleotides read TGCGCCAGCAGCCAAGATTGGGGGAGGGGGGCTGAAGCTTTCTTT. Translation: CASSQDWGRGAEAFF.

CDR3 bases: TGTGCCAGCAGCGCCGACTCGGGACAGGTACAAGAGACCCAGTACTTC. This gives the protein CASSADSGQVQETQYF. This chain connects TRBV9 to TRBJ2-5, with 8 bases that match TRBD1. From germline, CDR1 is SGDLS and CDR2 YYNGEE. The CDR3 sequence is 16 residues long. J gave up 2 bases and V 3 bases, and 9 bases lay outside the gene matches. Complete variable domain (other parts from reference TRBV9 and TRBJ2-5): DSGVTQTPKHLITATGQRVTLRCSPRSGDLSVYWYQQSLDQGLQFLIQYYNGEERAKGNILERFSAQQFPDLHSELNLSSLELGDSALYFCASSADSGQVQETQYFGPGTRLLVL.

The chain recombines TRBV4-1 with TRBJ2-1; TRBD1 matches 9 bases. The junction had 9 bases not matched to a gene; V was cut back by 1 base and J by 5 bases. The CDR3 has 17 residues. The germline V gene has CDR1 MGHRA and CDR2 YSYEKL. The CDR3 is CASSQVPGTGFNNEQFF. The CDR3 nucleotides read TGCGCCAGCAGCCAAGTTCCCGGGACAGGGTTTAACAATGAGCAGTTCTTC.

This clonotype has ten or more counts. J is TRBJ2-5 and V is TRBV28, with D uncertain. CDR3 size: 15 residues. V was clipped by 6 bases and J by 3 bases, with 17 bases between them. The germline gives CDR1 MDHEN, CDR2 SYDVKM. The CDR3 region has the DNA TGTGCCAGCAGCCAGACACGTATCAAAAAAGAGACCCAGTACTTC. Translation gives CASSQTRIKKETQYF.

This clonotype appeared a few times. The V gene is TRBV12-3 or TRBV12-4, the J gene TRBJ2-5; 10 nucleotides match TRBD2. V dropped 4 bases and J dropped 3; count of bases not matched to a gene: 14. This CDR3 is 18 amino acids long. CDR3 sequence reads: CASSSPGTSEFWEETQYF. The CDR3 DNA sequence: TGTGCCAGCAGTTCTCCCGGGACTAGCGAGTTTTGGGAAGAGACCCAGTACTTC.

This clonotype was seen only a few times. This chain joins TRBV7-8 and TRBJ1-1, with D possibly matching TRBD1 (6 bases). V shed 2 bases and J shed 0 bases, with 13 bases lying between them. CDR3 length: 16 residues. CDR1 is SGHVS and CDR2 is FQNEAQ in the germline V gene. The CDR3 DNA is TGTGCCAGCAGCTTAAGAGGGGGGCCCTTGAACACTGAAGCTTTCTTT. It is translated as CASSLRGGPLNTEAFF. Looking up the rest from reference TRBV7-8 and TRBJ1-1 gives the full variable domain: GAGVSQSPRYKVAKRGQDVALRCDPISGHVSLFWYQQALGQGPEFLTYFQNEAQLDKSGLPSDRFFAERPEGSVSTLKIQRTQQEDSAVYLCASSLRGGPLNTEAFFGQGTRLTVV.